This is a list of T cell receptor beta chains from one sample in a study of regulatory T cells in long-lasting Graves disease. TCRdb re-called the multiplex PCR reads with MiXCR, one entry per CDR3 protein. The profile shows 450,000 to 700,000 distinct CDR3 sequences, less than 15% of them singletons. This sample also appeared in a second study, on T cells in Graves' hyperthyroidism and ophthalmopathy.

This specimen was peripheral blood mononuclear cells (PBMCs), taken at new diagnosis, from a patient treated with antithyroid drugs. These receptors were taken from a man aged 25 to 40 with Graves disease. The CDR3 runs from the conserved cysteine through the conserved F or W.

j_gene,v_gene,CDR3aa
TRBJ2-7,TRBV2,CASSALAGGPEQYF
TRBJ2-7,TRBV20-1,CSASWIRGEQYF
TRBJ1-1,TRBV7-9,CASSLVRGLNTEAFF
TRBJ2-5,TRBV27,CASSSGQETQYF
TRBJ2-3,TRBV24-1,CATSDADGTVNTDTQYF
TRBJ2-5,TRBV11-3,CASSAGDPETQYF
TRBJ2-7,TRBV18,CASSPPGTVIYEQYF
TRBJ2-7,TRBV19,CASQTQAGGYEQYF
TRBJ2-4,TRBV7-9,CASSVRNFGLAGEGKNIQYF
TRBJ2-1,TRBV3-1,CASSPGTVHPNEQFF
TRBJ2-1,TRBV19,CATSGRVLYNEQFF
TRBJ2-2,TRBV20-1,CSATSGAGELFF
TRBJ2-7,TRBV28,CASTLTGNYEQYF
.,TRBV12-3/TRBV12-4,CASSLAGGGIGQYF
TRBJ1-1,TRBV20-1,CSARRSNPGTMNTEAFF
TRBJ2-7,TRBV28,CASRDWDRGNEQYF
TRBJ1-6,TRBV3-1,CASSQDPMPNSPLHF
TRBJ2-1,TRBV4-1,CASSLAGGKYNEQFF
TRBJ2-7,TRBV7-2,CASSLLGLTYEQYF
TRBJ2-5,TRBV13,CASSRPSSGRAEDETQYF
TRBJ2-5,TRBV20-1,CSAFNWGLQETQYF
TRBJ2-3,TRBV19,CASRPQDRSTADTQYF
TRBJ2-7,TRBV28,CASSLTGLPRYEQYF
TRBJ1-1,TRBV20-1,CSAYDRGFEAEAFF
TRBJ2-7,TRBV6-5,CASSSSIRIEQYF
TRBJ2-5,TRBV7-6,CASSLRVRETQYF
TRBJ2-2,TRBV30,CAWTSRRIAGELFF
TRBJ2-3,TRBV20-1,CSAPDPFTDTQYF
TRBJ2-7,TRBV7-2,CASSLEAGEFYEQYF
TRBJ1-1,TRBV9,CASSEAGTDNTEAFF
TRBJ2-1,TRBV12-3/TRBV12-4,CASSDSRGYVEQFF
TRBJ1-2,TRBV10-3,CAISEGGGFYGYTF
TRBJ2-3,TRBV18,CASSRLLFPGAPDTQYF
TRBJ2-1,TRBV24-1,CATSDWRLAGNEQFF
TRBJ2-7,TRBV29-1,CSVEDQGIDSYEQYF
TRBJ2-1,TRBV3-1,CASSHEREGEQFF
TRBJ1-2,TRBV5-1,CASSPDRFGYTF
TRBJ2-1,TRBV20-1,CSAESGERGGNEQFF
TRBJ2-1,TRBV20-1,CSARSASGVYNEQFF
TRBJ2-2,TRBV18,CASSLQADGGELFF
TRBJ2-7,TRBV7-9,CASGSTGAPRDEQYF
TRBJ2-5,TRBV2,CASSGQGATETQYF
TRBJ2-2,TRBV7-8,CASSLGASNTGELFF
TRBJ1-2,TRBV12-3/TRBV12-4,CASSLWPPGYGYTF
TRBJ1-6,TRBV4-2,CASRLGQGNSPLHF
TRBJ2-6,TRBV6-1,CASKLSGDGPFGANVLTF
TRBJ1-2,TRBV6-9,CASSSGDSLYGYTF
TRBJ1-6,TRBV2,CASNRGGNSPLHF
TRBJ1-6,TRBV30,CAWGDYNSPLHF
TRBJ2-1,TRBV27,CASSPLTSGRAHEQFF
TRBJ2-2,TRBV19,CASSMGSRNTGELFF
TRBJ2-5,TRBV15,CAASRDGGLETQYF
TRBJ1-3,TRBV12-3/TRBV12-4,CASGPRRPSSGNTIYF
TRBJ2-5,TRBV5-1,CASSLRTSANLQETQYF